This TCR beta chain was identified in a study of cytomegalovirus exposure and HLA in healthy donors. The CDR3 consists of 15 residues. Germline V gene sequence: CDR1 SGHTA, CDR2 FQGNSA. Trimming stripped 2 bases from V and 4 bases from J, with 14 bases between. With respect to this clone: Its specificity is not known.

From the approximately 120-subject validation cohort, which was separate from the approximately 670-subject first cohort, the donors were drawn. Measured with immunoSEQ multiplex PCR; TCRdb has only the in-frame clones, and not every one. Found here are under 250,000 clones, just under 90% of them singletons; the top ten hold less than 3%. Whole-study findings and limits: Confirmation in vitro established that a few CMV-associated chains were specific for CMV antigens. According to a subsequent analysis, TCR clusters identified in the first cohort showed a tendency to co-occur across the 120 or so validation repertoires. The study flagged approximately 180 TCR beta chains as cytomegalovirus-associated.

The chain couples TRBV7-2 to TRBJ1-1; TRBD1 might be the D (5 bases). The TCR sequence derives from a man between 18 and 29 years old in good health and CMV-seronegative. Sequenced sample: PBMCs. The CDR3 protein is CASSLSLGGSTEAFF. As DNA, the CDR3 is TGTGCCAGCAGCTTAAGTTTGGGGGGGAGCACTGAAGCTTTCTTT. Using reference TRBV7-2 and TRBJ1-1 for the parts outside the CDR3, the full variable domain is GAGVSQSPSNKVTEKGKDVELRCDPISGHTALYWYRQSLGQGLEFLIYFQGNSAPDKSGLPSDRFSAERTGGSVSTLTIQRTQQEDSAVYLCASSLSLGGSTEAFFGQGTRLTVV.